This T cell receptor (beta chain) is from a study of cytomegalovirus exposure and HLA in healthy donors. Overall study: Within an early data release were 85 million or so unique TCRs drawn from HLA-typed donors. Points from the study as a whole: Prediction of most subjects' HLA-A and HLA-B alleles by TCR beta sequences was reportedly accurate.

Vbeta (60) and Jbeta (13) primers were used in the PCR. Data came from immunoSEQ multiplex PCR; TCRdb stores just in-frame clones and leaves some out. The sample holds 120,000 to 150,000 clones, around 78% seen once. Points on this clone: Its antigen is not identified.

The sample consisted of PBMCs. The clonotype originates from a man aged 35 to 55 in good health and CMV-seropositive.

The CDR3 nucleotides are TGTGCCAGCAGCATATCCTCCGGGACAGGGGGCAACGAGCAGTACTTC. Protein sequence: CASSISSGTGGNEQYF. The rearrangement joins TRBV7-9 to TRBJ2-7; 12 nucleotides agree with TRBD1. With 5 bases clipped from V and 5 bases from J, the junction kept 10 bases outside the gene matches. Germline V gene data show CDR1 as SEHNR and CDR2 as FQNEAQ (reference sequence). This CDR3 spans 16 amino acids.